Listed below are T cell receptor beta chains from one sample, sequenced in a study of beta chain features in type 1 diabetes. This table comes from immunoSEQ multiplex PCR, and its TCRdb copy is limited to in-frame clones, with some not included. The data show about 53,000 clones, 55% to 75% seen once. The sample taken for sequencing was stem cell memory CD4+ T cells from blood. These receptor sequences come from a woman between 25 and 40 years old with type 1 diabetes. The CDR3 runs from the conserved cysteine through the conserved F or W. A D gene is named only where the DNA matches it firmly. Expanded clones get a size class; other rows say once, few or many, or leave the size out.

clone_size	d_call	v_call	j_call	cdr3_aa	cdr3_nt
once	TRBD1	TRBV5-1	TRBJ1-4	CASSNGQGGFNEKLFF	TGCGCCAGCAGCAACGGACAGGGAGGGTTTAATGAAAAACTGTTTTTT
-	TRBD2	TRBV9	TRBJ2-1	CASSKGLADNEQFF	TGTGCCAGCAGCAAAGGACTAGCGGACAATGAGCAGTTCTTC
-	TRBD2	TRBV19	TRBJ2-3	CASSILYNLGTSGRPDTQYF	TGTGCCAGTAGTATTCTTTATAATTTGGGGACTAGCGGGAGGCCAGATACGCAGTATTTT
-	-	TRBV28	TRBJ2-7	CASTSRGGTGYEQYF	TGTGCCAGCACTTCGAGGGGAGGCACGGGCTACGAGCAGTACTTC
-	-	TRBV7-3	TRBJ1-2	CASSPGSRSEGYTF	TGTGCCAGCAGCCCCGGGTCGCGATCGGAGGGCTACACCTTC
-	TRBD2	TRBV9	TRBJ2-7	CASSISGSNHEQYF	TGTGCCAGCAGCATTAGCGGGAGTAATCACGAGCAGTACTTC
-	TRBD2	TRBV7-9	TRBJ2-7	CASSLDLAGGSDEQYF	TGTGCCAGCAGCTTAGATTTGGCGGGAGGTTCGGACGAGCAGTACTTC
-	TRBD2	TRBV27	TRBJ2-2	CASSLGLAGLLGELFF	TGTGCCAGCAGTCTAGGACTAGCGGGATTGCTCGGGGAGCTGTTTTTT
-	-	TRBV13	TRBJ1-5	CASSSGGGNQPQHF	TGTGCCAGCAGCTCGGGAGGGGGCAATCAGCCCCAGCATTTT
-	-	TRBV5-8	TRBJ2-1	CASSRTSVNEQFF	TGTGCCAGCAGCCGAACCTCAGTTAACGAGCAGTTCTTC
-	TRBD2	TRBV9	TRBJ2-3	CASSTRGGRTDTQYF	TGTGCCAGCAGCACCCGGGGCGGGAGGACAGATACGCAGTATTTT
-	TRBD2	TRBV7-2	TRBJ2-1	CASSLVGREGITVF	TGTGCCAGCAGCTTAGTAGGGCGGGAGGGCATTACGGTCTTC
-	-	TRBV25-1	TRBJ1-1	CASSEDSRLSEAFF	TGTGCCAGCAGTGAGGACTCCCGGCTGTCGGAAGCTTTCTTT
-	-	TRBV15	TRBJ1-1	CATSRDQGSEAFF	TGTGCCACCAGCAGAGATCAGGGGAGTGAAGCTTTCTTT
-	TRBD2	TRBV5-4	TRBJ2-2	CASSLGLAENTGELFF	TGTGCCAGCAGCCTAGGACTAGCGGAGAACACCGGGGAGCTGTTTTTT
-	-	TRBV11-3	TRBJ2-4	CASSLDTVAKNIQYF	TGTGCCAGCAGCTTAGATACGGTAGCCAAAAACATTCAGTACTTC
few	TRBD1	TRBV6-5	TRBJ2-5	CASSYSRDRESETQYF	TGTGCCAGCAGTTACTCTCGGGACAGGGAGAGTGAGACCCAGTACTTC
-	-	TRBV10-2	TRBJ2-7	CASSPTYEQYF	TGCGCCAGCAGCCCTACCTACGAGCAGTACTTC
-	-	TRBV2	TRBJ1-5	CASSEVYSNQPQHF	TGTGCCAGCAGTGAAGTGTATAGCAATCAGCCCCAGCATTTT
few	-	TRBV5-1	TRBJ2-3	CASGGSASTDTQYF	TGCGCCAGCGGTGGTAGCGCCAGCACAGATACGCAGTATTTT
few	-	TRBV29-1	TRBJ2-7	CSVSYHGPYEQYF	TGCAGCGTTTCCTATCATGGGCCCTACGAGCAGTACTTC
-	TRBD2	TRBV30	TRBJ2-7	CAWRTSGYYEQYF	TGTGCCTGGAGGACTAGCGGTTACTACGAGCAGTACTTC
-	-	TRBV11-2	TRBJ1-1	CASSLDISQGLLTEAFF	TGTGCCAGCAGCTTAGATATATCCCAGGGCCTTTTGACTGAAGCTTTCTTT
-	-	TRBV5-6	TRBJ2-6	CASRTLSSSGANVLTF	TGTGCCAGCAGAACTCTGTCCTCCTCTGGGGCCAACGTCCTGACTTTC
few	TRBD1	TRBV7-2	TRBJ1-1	CASSSQGTGIEAFF	TGTGCCAGCAGCTCTCAAGGGACAGGGATTGAAGCTTTCTTT
once	-	TRBV4-2	TRBJ2-3	CASSRSSSAYTDTQYF	TGTGCCAGCAGTCGAAGTTCCAGCGCCTACACAGATACGCAGTATTTT
-	-	TRBV11-2	TRBJ1-4	CASSSNEKLFF	TGTGCCAGCAGCTCGAATGAAAAACTGTTTTTT
-	-	TRBV5-8	TRBJ1-1	CASSPYSRVNTEAFF	TGTGCCAGCAGCCCTTACTCGCGCGTGAACACTGAAGCTTTCTTT
-	-	TRBV28	TRBJ2-7	CASSPPPGDSSVRVRGQYF	TGTGCCAGCAGTCCGCCCCCGGGGGACTCCTCTGTCCGCGTACGAGGGCAGTACTTC
-	TRBD2	TRBV25-1	TRBJ2-1	CASSGGSGRLAGEQFF	TGTGCCAGCAGTGGGGGTAGCGGGAGACTTGCGGGTGAGCAGTTCTTC
few	-	TRBV14	TRBJ2-5	CASSLRQGGRETQYF	TGTGCCAGCAGCCTACGACAGGGAGGTAGAGAGACCCAGTACTTC
-	-	TRBV5-1	TRBJ1-2	CASSPQGQNYGYTF	TGCGCCAGCAGCCCCCAAGGACAGAACTATGGCTACACCTTC